The present entry profiles one TCR beta chain with its context. Its antigen is still unknown. No clone much larger than this one lies a single base away; base qualities are absent. The immunoSEQ platform was used for TCRbeta chain sequencing. From the authors' description of their analysis: Pooled conventional T cell repertoires yielded some 1x10^5 distinct in-frame TCRbeta sequences from patients and about 1.3x10^5 from healthy donors. Treg TCRbeta sequences shared by two or more individuals were defined as public, and these public Treg TCRbeta sequences were subsequently searched for in Tconv repertoires. Differences between groups were assessed using Mann-Whitney U tests with Bonferroni-Dunn correction in GraphPad Prism 7.03. TCRdb carries this immuneACCESS record with in-frame sequences only. Its versions omit some clonotypes, under half of them owing to an unresolved V gene in the studies checked, with the rest unexplained. The V and J calls and clone size were taken over from that table, and D and trimming were inferred from the DNA. The sample yields roughly 25,000 clones; around 95% were counted once. Jointly, the top ten make up roughly 0.22% of the sample.

CD4+CD127+ cells were sorted as the conventional CD4 T cell population. The healthy donors who provided the control samples were not related to the patients. A FACSAria flow cytometer was used to sort the Tconv and Treg cells intended for TCRbeta sequencing. Sorted cells were collected into 5-ml round-bottom polystyrene tubes, and dry cell pellets were frozen at -80°C before sequencing. This sample is part of a study of B cell selection in AIRE deficiency (dated by TCRdb to the late 2010s). For the study in its entirety: TCRbeta repertoires of sorted blood CD4+ conventional T cells and regulatory T cells were compared between AIRE-deficient patients and healthy controls. The TCR-sequenced cohort comprised roughly five AIRE-deficient APECED patients and roughly five healthy control donors. The full study reports these points: About 32% of Treg TCRbeta sequences shared among healthy donors appeared in patient Tconv cells, suggesting diversion of Treg-biased clones into the Tconv compartment. In terms of TCRBV gene usage, CDR3 length and TCR diversity, Tconv and Treg cells from AIRE-deficient patients looked similar to Tconv and Treg cells from healthy donors. Shared Treg sequences had shorter CDR3s, reflecting a bias toward rearrangements with few non-templated nucleotide insertions. Only TCRbeta chains were sequenced, and 35% to 45% of the Treg sequences shared among healthy donors were also detected in healthy Tconv cells, possibly owing to differing TCRalpha chains. Of fewer than 4,000 shared Treg TCRbeta sequences, approximately 30% were shared only among healthy donors and about 10% only among patients, suggesting less efficient Treg selection without AIRE.

V was cut back by 6 bases and J by 4 bases, leaving a gap of 12 bases between them. The cysteine opens and the phenylalanine closes a CDR3 of 13 amino acids. Solely the CDR3 DNA is kept, with 39 bases framed from the first base. For CDR1 and CDR2, the germline V gene lists MNHEY and SVGAGI. This sequence originates from a human donor in good health. This receptor chain uses TRBV6-5 and TRBJ2-5; TRBD2 is a possible D gene, resting on 7 matching bases. The material sequenced was CD4+CD127+ conventional T cells sorted from PBMCs. Here is the DNA: TGTGCCAGCAGCGGGGGGCAAAGAGAGACCCAGTACTTC. Translated, it reads CASSGGQRETQYF.